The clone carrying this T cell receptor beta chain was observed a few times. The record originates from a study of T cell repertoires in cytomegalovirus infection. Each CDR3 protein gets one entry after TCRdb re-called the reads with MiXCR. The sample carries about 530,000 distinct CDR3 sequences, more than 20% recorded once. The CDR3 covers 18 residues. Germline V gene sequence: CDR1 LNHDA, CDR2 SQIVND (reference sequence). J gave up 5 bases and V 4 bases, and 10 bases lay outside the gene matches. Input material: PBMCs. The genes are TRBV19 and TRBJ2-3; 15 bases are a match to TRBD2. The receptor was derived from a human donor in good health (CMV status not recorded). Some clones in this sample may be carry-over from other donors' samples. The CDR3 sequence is CASSTQGLAGGPVDTQYF. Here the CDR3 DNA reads TGTGCCAGTAGTACCCAAGGACTAGCGGGAGGGCCGGTAGATACGCAGTATTTT. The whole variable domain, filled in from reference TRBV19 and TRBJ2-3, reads DGGITQSPKYLFRKEGQNVTLSCEQNLNHDAMYWYRQDPGQGLRLIYYSQIVNDFQKGDIAEGYSVSREKKESFPLTVTSAQKNPTAFYLCASSTQGLAGGPVDTQYFGPGTRLTVL.